The 24 T cell receptor beta chains listed next were all sequenced from one sample in a study of blood T cell repertoires in COVID-19. Repertoires were generated with immunoSEQ multiplex PCR, while TCRdb's copy carries only in-frame clones and drops some. Seen here are under 200,000 clones, more than 75% observed once, and the top ten hold roughly 5.4%. Sequencing was done on a sample of peripheral blood. All receptors derive from a woman in her fifties or sixties with COVID-19, enrolled during active disease.

V usage is TRBV6-5 and J usage is TRBJ2-1, with 12 nucleotides matching TRBD2. CDR1 and CDR2 (germline): MNHEY, SVGAGI. The CDR3 is made up of 14 amino acids. The ends lost 6 bases at V and 9 bases at J; junction bases unmatched: 6. The DNA for the CDR3 is TGTGCCAGCAGGCTAGCGGGGGGGCCTAGTGAGCAGTTCTTC. It encodes CASRLAGGPSEQFF.

This clone has a single count. This chain connects TRBV3-1 (or the pseudogene TRBV3-2) to TRBJ1-1, with TRBD1 matching 7 bases. Germline assignment: CDR1 LGHDT and CDR2 YNNKEL (reference sequence). This CDR3 spans 14 amino acids. The ends lost 6 bases at V and 3 bases at J; junction bases unmatched: 7. CDR3 coding DNA: TGTGCCAGCAGTTTCAGGGGGTTGGACACTGAAGCTTTCTTT. It codes for CASSFRGLDTEAFF.

The CDR3 here is CASTWREWGYGYTF. CDR3 coding DNA: TGTGCCAGCACCTGGAGGGAGTGGGGATATGGCTACACCTTC. The chain is built from TRBV7-2 and TRBJ1-2; D not resolved. The CDR3 runs 14 residues. Deletions cut 7 bases from V and 5 bases from J, with 17 bases between. CDR1 is SGHTA, CDR2 FQGNSA, per germline.

Only one count was recorded for this clone. The rearrangement links TRBV6-5 to TRBJ2-1; D unresolved. Trimming took 0 bases from V and 5 from J, leaving 8 bases between them. The CDR3 extends over 14 amino acids. Germline CDR1 reads MNHEY; CDR2 reads SVGAGI. The CDR3 loop reads CASSYSSFDNEQFF. The CDR3 DNA reads TGTGCCAGCAGTTACTCGTCCTTTGACAATGAGCAGTTCTTC.

This clone was detected only a few times. This chain joins TRBV19 and TRBJ2-3; the D gene is possibly TRBD1 (6 bases). In germline, CDR1 is LNHDA, CDR2 SQIVND (reference sequence). CDR3 length: 15 residues. The V end lost 6 bases, the J end lost 0 bases, and 13 bases lay between the germline ends. The CDR3 DNA reads TGTGCCAGTAGGGAAACAGGGCCTAGCACAGATACGCAGTATTTT. This sequence encodes CASRETGPSTDTQYF. Looking up the rest from reference TRBV19 and TRBJ2-3 gives the full variable domain: DGGITQSPKYLFRKEGQNVTLSCEQNLNHDAMYWYRQDPGQGLRLIYYSQIVNDFQKGDIAEGYSVSREKKESFPLTVTSAQKNPTAFYLCASRETGPSTDTQYFGPGTRLTVL.

In this sample, this clone turned up once. The rearrangement links TRBV20-1 to TRBJ1-1; D gene unclear. Germline V gene lookup returns CDR1 DFQATT and CDR2 SNEGSKA (reference sequence). CDR3 size: 11 residues. Trimming stripped 4 bases from V and 10 bases from J, with 13 bases between. The CDR3 coding sequence is TGCAGTGCTAAGGCCCACTATGGAGCTTTCTTT. Its protein product is CSAKAHYGAFF.

The chain links TRBV19 to TRBJ1-2; 10 nucleotides line up with TRBD1. Germline V lookup: CDR1 LNHDA, CDR2 SQIVND (reference sequence). The CDR3 runs 14 residues. V trimming: 5 bases; J trimming: 4 bases; junction bases outside the gene matches: 4. The CDR3 reads CASSPGQGSYGYTF. The CDR3 DNA follows: TGTGCCAGTAGTCCGGGACAGGGGAGCTATGGCTACACCTTC.

V and J are TRBV28 and TRBJ2-7; TRBD2 aligns across 7 bases. Trimming at V came to 6 bases and at J to 3 bases, leaving 11 bases not matched to a gene. The CDR3 consists of 15 residues. Germline CDR1 reads MDHEN; CDR2 reads SYDVKM. The CDR3 DNA reads TGTGCCAGCAGCCAAGCCCTAGGCGGGAGCTACGAGCAGTACTTC. It yields the protein CASSQALGGSYEQYF.

The CDR3 sequence: CATSDLTGGEYNEQFF. The CDR3 nucleotides are TGTGCCACCAGTGATTTGACAGGGGGCGAGTACAATGAGCAGTTCTTC. The chain recombines TRBV24-1 with TRBJ2-1, with TRBD1 matching over 9 bases. V shed 0 bases and J 4 bases; nucleotides not matched to a gene: 3. CDR3 size: 16 residues. Germline values: CDR1 KGHDR, CDR2 SFDVKD.

The chain recombines TRBV30 with TRBJ2-3; D is possibly TRBD2 (5 bases). Germline V gives CDR1 GTSNPN, CDR2 SVGIG (reference sequence). V was pared by 4 bases and J by 2 bases, with 10 bases between. This CDR3 is built from 13 residues. CDR3 bases: TGTGCCTGGATGGAGCGGCTCACAGATACGCAGTATTTT. Translation gives CAWMERLTDTQYF. Looking up the rest from reference TRBV30 and TRBJ2-3 gives the full variable domain: SQTIHQWPATLVQPVGSPLSLECTVEGTSNPNLYWYRQAAGRGLQLLFYSVGIGQISSEVPQNLSASRPQDRQFILSSKKLLLSDSGFYLCAWMERLTDTQYFGPGTRLTVL.

This rearrangement joins TRBV27 to TRBJ1-1; D is possibly TRBD1 (5 bases). V dropped 5 bases and J dropped 2 bases, with 15 bases sitting between them. Germline V gene data show CDR1 as MNHEY and CDR2 as SMNVEV (reference sequence). CDR3 length equals 15 residues. CDR3 bases: TGTGCCAGCAGTACCCGGCAGGGTGGTAACACTGAAGCTTTCTTT. Translated, it gives CASSTRQGGNTEAFF.

The rearrangement uses TRBV7-2 and TRBJ1-2; 11 bases agree with TRBD1. J gave up 8 bases and V 5 bases, and 4 bases lay outside the gene matches. The CDR3 runs to 13 residues. Looked up from germline, CDR1 is SGHTA and CDR2 is FQGNSA. CDR3 in DNA: TGTGCCAGCAGCATGGGACAGGGGGAAGGCTACACCTTC. It yields the protein CASSMGQGEGYTF.

The chain has TRBV7-2 and TRBJ1-3; 7 nucleotides align to TRBD1. The trim removed 1 base at V and 2 bases at J, leaving 8 bases unmatched. This CDR3 comprises 17 residues. Germline V gene sequence: CDR1 SGHTA, CDR2 FQGNSA. The CDR3 is CASSLDLGQPTGNTIYF. CDR3 nucleotides: TGTGCCAGCAGCTTAGACCTGGGACAGCCTACTGGAAACACCATATATTTT.

The CDR3 DNA reads as TGCGCCAGCAGCCCCGGGACAGGGGGCTCGCCAGAGACCCAGTACTTC. It yields the protein CASSPGTGGSPETQYF. This chain links TRBV5-1 with TRBJ2-5; 12 bases align to TRBD1. The CDR3 covers 16 residues. V trimming: 4 bases; J trimming: 4 bases; junction bases outside the gene matches: 8. Germline CDR1 and CDR2: SGHRS and YFSETQ.

This rearrangement joins TRBV30 to TRBJ1-5, with TRBD1 identical over 12 bases. The V gene end was trimmed by 3 bases and the J gene end by 7 bases; junction bases not matched to a gene: 4. Germline assignment: CDR1 GTSNPN and CDR2 SVGIG (reference sequence). The CDR3 totals 14 residues. The CDR3 region has the DNA TGTGCCTGGAGGGGACAGGGGGCAACCCAGCCCCAGCATTTT. It translates to CAWRGQGATQPQHF.

The chain couples TRBV7-2 to TRBJ1-6, with 8 nucleotides matching TRBD1. The CDR3 contains 14 residues. The germline CDR1 and CDR2 sequences are SGHTA and FQGNSA. V shed 3 bases, J shed 10 bases, and the junction held 5 bases outside the gene matches. The CDR3 DNA reads as TGTGCCAGCAGCTTGTCCGGGACAGGCTCACCCCTCCACTTT. Its translation: CASSLSGTGSPLHF.

This clone was seen many times. This sequence joins TRBV7-3 and TRBJ2-1, with 7 bases identical to TRBD2. V shed 4 bases, J shed 2 bases, and the junction held 2 bases outside the gene matches. Germline V gene lookup returns CDR1 SGHTA and CDR2 FQGTGA. The CDR3 spans 14 residues. The CDR3 region has the DNA TGTGCCAGCAGCTCCGGGGGGACCTACAATGAGCAGTTCTTC. Translated: CASSSGGTYNEQFF.

V is TRBV7-2 and J is TRBJ2-1; D might be TRBD1 (6 bases). The CDR3 runs to 13 residues. Germline assignment: CDR1 SGHTA and CDR2 FQGNSA. V shed 3 bases and J shed 7 bases, with 10 bases lying between them. For the CDR3, the DNA is TGTGCCAGCAGCTTTGGGGGCTGGAATGAGCAGTTCTTC. Its translation: CASSFGGWNEQFF.

This chain joins TRBV7-9 and TRBJ1-2; TRBD1 is a possible D gene (6 bases). The ends were cut back, 5 bases at V and 0 bases at J, with 22 bases in the middle. From germline, CDR1 is SEHNR and CDR2 FQNEAQ (reference sequence). CDR3 size: 18 residues. DNA for the CDR3: TGTGCCAGCAGCCCACGGTCCGTCCGGGGGGCTTCTAACTATGGCTACACCTTC. Protein product: CASSPRSVRGASNYGYTF.

The V call is TRBV12-3 or TRBV12-4, the J call TRBJ1-5; D gene ambiguous. This CDR3 contains 12 residues. V dropped 6 bases and J dropped 7 bases, with 10 bases sitting between them. CDR3 loop: CASRFSSQPQHF. Written as DNA, the CDR3 is TGTGCCAGCAGGTTCTCGAGCCAGCCCCAGCATTTT.

V is TRBV19 and J is TRBJ1-4; D is uncertain. Trimming stripped 4 bases from V and 0 bases from J, with 9 bases between. Germline V CDR1 and CDR2: LNHDA, SQIVND (reference sequence). This CDR3 contains 15 residues. CDR3 sequence reads: CASSTQSATNEKLFF. DNA of the CDR3: TGTGCCAGTAGTACTCAATCAGCAACTAATGAAAAACTGTTTTTT.

The chain combines TRBV19 with TRBJ1-3; D perhaps matches TRBD1 (5 bases). Deletions cut 4 bases from V and 1 base from J, with 8 bases between. Germline V lookup: CDR1 LNHDA, CDR2 SQIVND (reference sequence). The CDR3 has 14 amino acids. CDR3 region: CASSTTVSGNTIYF. The CDR3 nucleotides are TGTGCCAGTAGTACGACAGTATCTGGAAACACCATATATTTT.

V is TRBV3-1 (or the pseudogene TRBV3-2) and J is TRBJ2-4, with D uncertain. The germline gives CDR1 LGHDT, CDR2 YNNKEL (reference sequence). The CDR3 contains 13 residues. The V end lost 2 bases, the J end lost 5 bases, and 7 bases lay between the germline ends. In DNA, the CDR3 is TGTGCCAGCAGCCAACAGGCTGAAAACATTCAGTACTTC. Translating it yields CASSQQAENIQYF.

V usage is TRBV7-2 and J usage is TRBJ2-2; D remains ambiguous. CDR1 and CDR2 from the germline V gene are SGHTA and FQGNSA. The CDR3 has 15 residues. The germline V and J ends were trimmed by 1 base and 5 bases, with 11 bases remaining between them. In nucleotides, the CDR3 is TGTGCCAGCAGCTTAGGGCGCGGCACGACCGGGGAGCTGTTTTTT. Its translation: CASSLGRGTTGELFF. The full variable domain, in which reference TRBV7-2 and TRBJ2-2 provide the parts outside the CDR3, is GAGVSQSPSNKVTEKGKDVELRCDPISGHTALYWYRQSLGQGLEFLIYFQGNSAPDKSGLPSDRFSAERTGGSVSTLTIQRTQQEDSAVYLCASSLGRGTTGELFFGEGSRLTVL.